There are many counts of the clone carrying this TCR beta chain. The antigen is undetermined. Within the sample, other DNA sequences also encode this same CDR3. The ends lost 4 bases at V and 5 bases at J; junction bases unmatched: 3. The germline CDR1 and CDR2 sequences are MNHEY and SMNVEV (reference sequence). The CDR3 runs to 15 residues. The donor population consisted of healthy HIV-negative adults with no recent acute infections or vaccinations. Several immunoSEQ plates held equal portions of the genomic DNA taken from each subset. Repertoires were generated with immunoSEQ multiplex PCR, while TCRdb's copy carries only in-frame clones and drops some. Among over a million clones listed, around 78% were seen once. The data are from a study of shared clonotypes between healthy human individuals. Study findings and constraints: In having few donors, the study represented limited genetic and exposure-history diversity. Rarefaction indicated that sorted-subset sequencing remained incomplete although depth was large.

V usage is TRBV27 and J usage is TRBJ2-1; 12 positions match TRBD2. This TCR came from a man aged 18 to 35 in good health. Some clones in this sample may be carry-over from other donors' samples. Sequencing was carried out using memory CD4+ T cells from PBMCs. Subset in this sample: CD45RA-negative fraction. DNA of the CDR3: TGTGCCAGCAGTTGGGGACTAGCGGGCAACAATGAGCAGTTCTTC. Its translation: CASSWGLAGNNEQFF.